This T cell receptor (beta chain) was recovered during a study of blood T cell repertoires in COVID-19. On the study more broadly: The United States, Italy and Spain supplied acute and convalescent COVID-19 samples.

V was cut by 4 bases and J by 11 bases, with 11 bases left in between. Germline V gives CDR1 SNHLY, CDR2 FYNNEI. The CDR3 is 11 residues long. TCRdb keeps only in-frame clones here, not all; method: immunoSEQ multiplex PCR. The table has around 200,000 clones, less than 90% seen once. Sequencing was done on a sample of PBMCs or T cells enriched from blood (not recorded which). This TCR came from a woman aged 25 to 39 who had been exposed to COVID-19. The chain is built from TRBV2 and TRBJ1-2, with D perhaps matching TRBD1 (5 bases). This CDR3 reads CASSVGRGYTF. The CDR3 DNA reads TGTGCCAGCAGTGTTGGCCGGGGGTACACCTTC. The full variable domain, rest sourced from reference TRBV2 and TRBJ1-2, is EPEVTQTPSHQVTQMGQEVILRCVPISNHLYFYWYRQILGQKVEFLVSFYNNEISEKSEIFDDQFSVERPDGSNFTLKIRSTKLEDSAMYFCASSVGRGYTFGSGTRLTVV.